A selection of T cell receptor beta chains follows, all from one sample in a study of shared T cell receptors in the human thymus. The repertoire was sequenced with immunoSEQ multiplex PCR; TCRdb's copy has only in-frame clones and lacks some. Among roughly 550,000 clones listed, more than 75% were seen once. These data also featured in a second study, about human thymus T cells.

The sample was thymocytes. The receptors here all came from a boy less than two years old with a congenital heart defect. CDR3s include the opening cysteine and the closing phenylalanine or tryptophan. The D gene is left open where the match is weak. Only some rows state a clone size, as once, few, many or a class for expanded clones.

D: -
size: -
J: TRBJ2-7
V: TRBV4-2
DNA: TGTGCCAGCAGCCAAGAGTTGGAGAGCGGTACTAGCTCCTACGAGCAGTACTTC
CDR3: CASSQELESGTSSYEQYF

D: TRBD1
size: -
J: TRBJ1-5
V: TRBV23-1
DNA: TGCGCCAGCAGTCAAGGGACAGGGTGCAATCAGCCCCAGCATTTT
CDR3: CASSQGTGCNQPQHF

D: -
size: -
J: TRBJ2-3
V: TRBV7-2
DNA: TGTGCCAGCAGCCAAGGGGGAGACAGGACAGATACGCAGTATTTT
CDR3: CASSQGGDRTDTQYF

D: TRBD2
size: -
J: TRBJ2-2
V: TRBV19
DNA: TGTGCCAGTAGTAGAGGGACTAGCGGGCGAGGGACCGGGGAGCTGTTTTTT
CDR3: CASSRGTSGRGTGELFF

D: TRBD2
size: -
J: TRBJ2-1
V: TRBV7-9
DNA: TGTGCCAGCAGCTCCAGGGAGGCTAGCGGGAGTCGGCATGAGCAGTTCTTC
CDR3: CASSSREASGSRHEQFF

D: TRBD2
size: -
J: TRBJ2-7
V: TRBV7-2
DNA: TGTGCCAGCAGCTCCGGGACTAGCGGGAGCGGACCCTACGAGCAGTACTTC
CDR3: CASSSGTSGSGPYEQYF

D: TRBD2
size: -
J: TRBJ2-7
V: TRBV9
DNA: TGTGCCAGCAGCCCCAAGCGGGAAAAAGACGAGCAGTACTTC
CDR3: CASSPKREKDEQYF

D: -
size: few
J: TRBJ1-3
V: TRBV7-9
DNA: TGTGCCAGCAGCTTAGAGACAAGCTCTGGAAACACCATATATTTT
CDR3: CASSLETSSGNTIYF

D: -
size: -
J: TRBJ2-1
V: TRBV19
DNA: TGTGCCAGTAGTAGATCGGCTAGCAACAATGAGCAGTTCTTC
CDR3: CASSRSASNNEQFF

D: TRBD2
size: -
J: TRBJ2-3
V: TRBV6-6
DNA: TGTGCCAGCAGGCCCCGGGGTAGCGGGAGCATAGATACGCAGTATTTT
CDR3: CASRPRGSGSIDTQYF

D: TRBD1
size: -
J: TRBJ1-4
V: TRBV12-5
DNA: TGTGCTAGTGGTAAAGAACAGGGGAAGGCTAATGAAAAACTGTTTTTT
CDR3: CASGKEQGKANEKLFF

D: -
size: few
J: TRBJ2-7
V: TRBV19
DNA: TGTGCCAGTAGTCCCACGATCGACTGCTCCTACGAGCAGTACTTC
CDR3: CASSPTIDCSYEQYF

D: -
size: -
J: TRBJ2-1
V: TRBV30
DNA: TGTGCCTGGGTCGGTGTCCGTCGGGGGGCGGTTGATGAGCAGTTCTTC
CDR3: CAWVGVRRGAVDEQFF

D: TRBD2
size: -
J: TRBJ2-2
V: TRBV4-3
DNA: TGCGCCAGCAGCCCCCCCGGACTAGCCGGGGAGCTGTTTTTT
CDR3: CASSPPGLAGELFF

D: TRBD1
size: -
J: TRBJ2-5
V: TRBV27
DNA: TGTGCCAGCAGTCCCCGGACAGGGGTTTACCAAGAGACCCAGTACTTC
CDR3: CASSPRTGVYQETQYF

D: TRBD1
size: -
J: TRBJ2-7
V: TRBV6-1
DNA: TGTGCCAGCACCCCCGAGGACAGGCCTATTGAGCAGTACTTC
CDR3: CASTPEDRPIEQYF

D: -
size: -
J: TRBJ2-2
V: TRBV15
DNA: TGTGCCACCAGCAAATCAATTTCTATATTCAGGCCCACCGGGGAGCTGTTTTTT
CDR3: CATSKSISIFRPTGELFF

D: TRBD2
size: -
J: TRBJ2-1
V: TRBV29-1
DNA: TGCAGCCAAAAGCGGGAGGAAGGCAATGAGCAGTTCTTC
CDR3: CSQKREEGNEQFF

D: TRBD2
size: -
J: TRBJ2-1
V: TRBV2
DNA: TGTGCCAGCAGTGGTGGTAGCGGGAGTTACAATGAGCAGTTCTTC
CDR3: CASSGGSGSYNEQFF

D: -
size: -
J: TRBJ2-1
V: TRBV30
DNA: TGTGCCTGGGAGGAGTCTAAAGAAGGCTACAATGAGCAGTTCTTC
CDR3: CAWEESKEGYNEQFF

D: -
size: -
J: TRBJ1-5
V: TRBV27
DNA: TGTGCCAGCAGTTTATGGGGAGGCGAACGAGGTCAGCCCCAGCATTTT
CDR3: CASSLWGGERGQPQHF

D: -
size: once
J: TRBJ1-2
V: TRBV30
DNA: TGTGCCTGGAGTTACGGGGGATATGGCTACACCTTC
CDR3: CAWSYGGYGYTF

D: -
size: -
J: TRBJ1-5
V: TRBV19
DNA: TGTGCCAGTGGCCAGGCCGATATCCGTAACAATCAGCCCCAGCATTTT
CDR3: CASGQADIRNNQPQHF

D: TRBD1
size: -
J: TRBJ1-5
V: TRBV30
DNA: TGTGCCTGGAACGCCGACGGGACAGGGGATCAAGGGGGCAATCAGCCCCAGCATTTT
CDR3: CAWNADGTGDQGGNQPQHF

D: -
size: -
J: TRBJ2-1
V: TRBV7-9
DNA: TGTGCCAGCAGCTTAGACACAGCCCCATCGCGCTACAATGAGCAGTTCTTC
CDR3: CASSLDTAPSRYNEQFF

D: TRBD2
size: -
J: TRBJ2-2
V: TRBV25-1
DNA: TGTGCCAGCAGTGAATTCGGACTAGCGGAGAACACCGGGGAGCTGTTTTTT
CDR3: CASSEFGLAENTGELFF

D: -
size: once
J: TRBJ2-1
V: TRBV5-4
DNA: TGTGCCAGCAGCAAGACAGGGAGGCGCGCCTACAATGAGCAGTTCTTC
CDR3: CASSKTGRRAYNEQFF

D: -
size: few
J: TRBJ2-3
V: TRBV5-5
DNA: TGTGCCAGCAGCTTGACCAACATGGATACGCAGTATTTT
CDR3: CASSLTNMDTQYF

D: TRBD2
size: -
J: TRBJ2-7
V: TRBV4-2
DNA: TGTGCCAGCAGCCAATTCGGGACTAGCGGGCGCCCCTACGGAGAGCAGTACTTC
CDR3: CASSQFGTSGRPYGEQYF

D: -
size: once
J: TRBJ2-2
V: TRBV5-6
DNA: TGTGCCAGCAGCTTGGTGGACTCCGGGGAGCTGTTTTTT
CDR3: CASSLVDSGELFF

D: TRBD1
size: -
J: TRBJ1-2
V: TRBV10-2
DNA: TGCGCCAGCAGGACAGGGCCCTATGGCTACACCTTC
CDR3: CASRTGPYGYTF

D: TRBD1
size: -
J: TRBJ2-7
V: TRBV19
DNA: TGTGCCAGTAGTACCGCAGGGGGCCCCCCCTACGAGCAGTACTTC
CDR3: CASSTAGGPPYEQYF

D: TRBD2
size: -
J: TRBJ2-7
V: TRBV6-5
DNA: TGTGCCAGCAGTTTTCGACTAGCGGAGACCTACGAGCAGTACTTC
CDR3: CASSFRLAETYEQYF

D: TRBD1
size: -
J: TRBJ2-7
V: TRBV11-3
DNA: TGTGCCAGCAGCTTAGAAGGGGGGACAGGGGCTTCCTACGAGCAGTACTTC
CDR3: CASSLEGGTGASYEQYF

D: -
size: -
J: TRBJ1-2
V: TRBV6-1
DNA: TGTGCCAGCAGTGAAGAAGAAGTCCCAGGAGGGGTGCCGGGCTATGGCTACACCTTC
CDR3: CASSEEEVPGGVPGYGYTF

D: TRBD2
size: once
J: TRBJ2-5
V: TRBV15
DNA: TGTGCCACCAGCAGAGAGGGGGGGGGAGAGACCCAGTACTTC
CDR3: CATSREGGGETQYF

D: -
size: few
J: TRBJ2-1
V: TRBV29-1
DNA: TGCAGCGTTGGCGGGGCTCCCAACAATGAGCAGTTCTTC
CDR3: CSVGGAPNNEQFF

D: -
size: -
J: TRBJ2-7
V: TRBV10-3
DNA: TGTGCCATCAGTGGGGGGGATTCGGCCTACGAGCAGTACTTC
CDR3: CAISGGDSAYEQYF